A selection of T cell receptor beta chains follows, all from one sample in a study of shared clonotypes between healthy human individuals. Using immunoSEQ multiplex PCR, the repertoire was profiled, and TCRdb retains in-frame clones only, with some absent. There are 650,000 to 800,000 clones in the sample; approximately 77% occur only once, and under 2% lies in the top ten. Sequenced input: memory CD4+ T cells sorted from blood. The receptors originated from a woman younger than 45 in good health. CDR3s leave out the opening cysteine and the closing phenylalanine or tryptophan. Clone sizes are given selectively: once, few, many, or a class where the clone is expanded.

size	V	J	CDR3
.	TRBV14	TRBJ1-1	ASSQQDRLNTEAF
.	TRBV9	TRBJ2-7	ASSVGGSSYEQY
.	TRBV27	TRBJ2-7	ASSRRQGAAYEQY
few	TRBV2	TRBJ2-1	ASSGLAGEYNEQF
.	TRBV14	TRBJ2-7	ASSQEWASSYEQY
.	TRBV28	TRBJ2-1	ASSGERITYNEQF
.	TRBV7-6	TRBJ2-5	ASRDTQETQY
.	TRBV11-2	TRBJ1-2	ASSRLQVIDGYT
.	TRBV5-8	TRBJ2-7	ASSLRQGGEQY
.	TRBV6-6	TRBJ2-2	ASRPGQNTGELF
.	TRBV5-1	TRBJ2-5	ASSLDHGETQY
few	TRBV5-1	TRBJ2-3	ASSFISDTQY
many	TRBV7-2	TRBJ2-7	ASSLAGNYEQY
many	TRBV6-1	TRBJ2-2	ATPATRAKGELF
.	TRBV7-2	TRBJ2-3	ASSSTGENTDTQY
.	TRBV9	TRBJ2-3	ASSVEGAGAIDTQY
.	TRBV20-1	TRBJ2-1	SASPEQF
.	TRBV27	TRBJ1-2	ASSRTGYYGYT
.	TRBV18	TRBJ1-4	ASSPTQGFATNEKLF
.	TRBV7-2	TRBJ2-5	ASSRNREVTQY
.	TRBV28	TRBJ2-2	ASMDRGRATGELF
once	TRBV5-4	TRBJ1-2	ASSLERADGGT
.	TRBV27	TRBJ2-1	ASRQGTGNYNEQF
.	TRBV6-6	TRBJ2-1	ASSKTGTSGGEQF
.	TRBV10-3	TRBJ1-1	AINGNANTEAF
.	TRBV27	TRBJ1-2	ASSFTLNDGYT
few	TRBV5-1	TRBJ2-3	ASSLVGGGAFTDTQY
few	TRBV28	TRBJ2-6	ASSWFSGANVLT
.	TRBV6-6	TRBJ2-7	ASSTLAGAYEQY
.	TRBV15	TRBJ1-4	ATSRGAGINEKLF
once	TRBV7-3	TRBJ2-7	ASSRDSNYEQY
.	TRBV5-6	TRBJ2-5	ASSPGPAQETQY
.	TRBV11-2	TRBJ2-1	ASSLASGLGSYNEQF
.	TRBV7-2	TRBJ2-7	ASSSLTGDQTYEQY
.	TRBV14	TRBJ2-1	ASSLRRYNEQF
.	TRBV5-1	TRBJ2-3	ASSPANRTSVSDTQY